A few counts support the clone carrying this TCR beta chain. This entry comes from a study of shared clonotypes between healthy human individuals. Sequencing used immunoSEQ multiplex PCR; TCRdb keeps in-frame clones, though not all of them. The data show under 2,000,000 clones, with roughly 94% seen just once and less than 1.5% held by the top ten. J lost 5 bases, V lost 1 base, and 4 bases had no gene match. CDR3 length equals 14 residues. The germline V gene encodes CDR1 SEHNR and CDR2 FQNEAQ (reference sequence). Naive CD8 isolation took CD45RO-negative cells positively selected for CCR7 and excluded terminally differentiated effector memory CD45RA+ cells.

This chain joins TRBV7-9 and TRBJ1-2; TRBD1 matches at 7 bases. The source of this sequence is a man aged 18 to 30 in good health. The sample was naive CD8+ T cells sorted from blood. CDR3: CASSLVGTEYGYTF. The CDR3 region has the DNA TGTGCCAGCAGCTTAGTAGGGACAGAGTATGGCTACACCTTC.